Below, 12 T cell receptor beta chains from the same sample are listed, as sequenced in a study of beta chain features in type 1 diabetes (dated by TCRdb to the late 2010s). The library was produced with the immunoSEQ multiplex PCR assay. The High Capacity cDNA Reverse Transcription Kit was used to reverse transcribe all of the isolated RNA, meaning that expressed TCRB transcripts were what got sequenced. Not all clones reach the TCRdb copy of this immuneACCESS table, which keeps in-frame sequences only. Checked studies attribute under half of the gap to unresolved V genes and leave the rest unexplained. The sample table contains around 340,000 clones; only one count was recorded for roughly 8% of them. The ten largest account for 0.44% of the sample. Input material: central memory CD4+ T cells from blood. These receptors all come from a woman aged 18-29 years in good health.

V is TRBV7-2 and J is TRBJ2-5; D is unresolved. This CDR3 has 13 residues. CDR1 and CDR2 (germline): SGHTA, FQGNSA. The V end lost 3 bases, the J end lost 4 bases, and 9 bases lay between the germline ends. The CDR3 protein is CASSFQGGETQYF. The CDR3 DNA sequence: TGTGCCAGCAGCTTCCAAGGTGGAGAGACCCAGTACTTC. Using reference TRBV7-2 and TRBJ2-5 for the parts outside the CDR3, the full variable domain is GAGVSQSPSNKVTEKGKDVELRCDPISGHTALYWYRQSLGQGLEFLIYFQGNSAPDKSGLPSDRFSAERTGGSVSTLTIQRTQQEDSAVYLCASSFQGGETQYFGPGTRLLVL.

This clone turned up a few times. V and J are TRBV5-4 and TRBJ2-7; TRBD1 matches 7 bases. This CDR3 is 14 amino acids long. Germline V CDR1 and CDR2: SGHNT, YYREEE (reference sequence). V shed 2 bases and J 3 bases; nucleotides not matched to a gene: 5. For the CDR3, the DNA is TGTGCCAGCAGCTTCCGGACAGGCAACTACGAGCAGTACTTC. Translated: CASSFRTGNYEQYF.

Turning to this clone: An end of the junction differs from the germline gene, which may be a read error. This chain links TRBV27 with TRBJ2-5, with D uncertain. Germline loops: CDR1 MNHEY, CDR2 SMNVEV (reference sequence). The CDR3 contains 14 residues. In DNA, the CDR3 is TGTGCCCGCAGCCGACGCTCTGGGCAAGAGACCCAGTACTTC. This sequence encodes CARSRRSGQETQYF.

This clone was counted a few times. CDR3 nucleotide sequence: TGTGCCAGCAGCCGAGGGTTGGGGGAGAGTTACGAGCAGTACTTC. Translated: CASSRGLGESYEQYF. The rearrangement links TRBV7-2 to TRBJ2-7; D could derive from TRBD1 or TRBD2 (5 bases each). Germline V gene lookup returns CDR1 SGHTA and CDR2 FQGNSA. This CDR3 has 15 amino acids. V lost 5 bases to trimming and J lost 4 bases, with 18 bases between them. Based on the CDR3 plus reference TRBV7-2 and TRBJ2-7, the full variable domain is GAGVSQSPSNKVTEKGKDVELRCDPISGHTALYWYRQSLGQGLEFLIYFQGNSAPDKSGLPSDRFSAERTGGSVSTLTIQRTQQEDSAVYLCASSRGLGESYEQYFGPGTRLTVT.

This clone was recorded a few times. The chain uses TRBV7-9 and TRBJ2-5; a weak D match, TRBD2 (5 bases). Germline V gives CDR1 SEHNR, CDR2 FQNEAQ (reference sequence). The CDR3 totals 12 residues. Between the trimmed V and J ends, which lost 5 bases and 5 bases, there was a span of 9 bases. CDR3 coding DNA: TGTGCCAGCAGCGGACTTCTTGAGACCCAGTACTTC. Translated, it gives CASSGLLETQYF. Drawing the rest from reference TRBV7-9 and TRBJ2-5, the complete variable domain is DTGVSQNPRHKITKRGQNVTFRCDPISEHNRLYWYRQTLGQGPEFLTYFQNEAQLEKSRLLSDRFSAERPKGSFSTLEIQRTEQGDSAMYLCASSGLLETQYFGPGTRLLVL.

The rearrangement joins TRBV19 to TRBJ1-5, with 8 nucleotides matching TRBD1. Germline V gene data show CDR1 as LNHDA and CDR2 as SQIVND (reference sequence). V shed 5 bases and J 4 bases; nucleotides not matched to a gene: 4. The CDR3 is 14 amino acids. In nucleotides, the CDR3 is TGTGCCAGTAGTGGGACAGGACCAAATCAGCCCCAGCATTTT. Encoded protein: CASSGTGPNQPQHF.

The rearrangement joins TRBV29-1 to TRBJ2-2; possible D gene TRBD1, 6 bases. This CDR3 has 14 amino acids. Germline CDR1 reads SQVTM; CDR2 reads ANQGSEA. With 6 bases removed from V and 3 bases from J, the gap between germline ends came to 14 bases. The CDR3 nucleotides read TGCAGCGTCAAAGAAGGACAGCACACCGGGGAGCTGTTTTTT. It specifies CSVKEGQHTGELFF.

This rearrangement joins TRBV27 to TRBJ2-3, with D possibly called TRBD1 or TRBD2 (5 bases each). The V gene's germline CDR1 is MNHEY and CDR2 SMNVEV (reference sequence). V was shortened by 2 bases and J by 4 bases, with 13 bases between the two germline ends. The CDR3 has 15 residues. CDR3 sequence: CASSLTGTLPDTQYF. The DNA for the CDR3 is TGTGCCAGCAGTTTAACCGGGACCCTTCCAGATACGCAGTATTTT.

This clone was recorded a few times. This sequence joins TRBV5-1 and TRBJ1-6; maybe TRBD1 (5 bases). The CDR3 is made up of 15 amino acids. The V and J ends lost 1 base and 10 bases respectively, with 15 bases between them. Germline CDR1 SGHRS, CDR2 YFSETQ. This chain's CDR3 is CASSLQDPGISPLHF. For the CDR3, the DNA is TGCGCCAGCAGCTTGCAAGACCCAGGGATCTCACCCCTCCACTTT.

This clone was recorded a few times. The same CDR3 is also encoded by other DNA sequences in this sample. The J gene is TRBJ2-1, the V gene TRBV9; 13 nucleotides match TRBD2. Trimming took 0 bases from V and 5 from J; bases not matched to a gene: 2. Germline V gene sequence: CDR1 SGDLS, CDR2 YYNGEE. The CDR3 loop spans 16 amino acids. CDR3 protein: CASSVGGTSGNNEQFF. CDR3 DNA: TGTGCCAGCAGCGTAGGTGGGACTAGCGGGAACAATGAGCAGTTCTTC.

A few counts support this clone. The chain employs TRBV7-2 and TRBJ2-7, with D possibly being TRBD1 (5 bases). V lost 2 bases and J 3 bases, leaving 8 bases between the germline ends. CDR1 is SGHTA, CDR2 FQGNSA, per germline. The CDR3 covers 13 residues. The CDR3 DNA reads as TGTGCCAGCAGCTTAACGACAGACTACGAGCAGTACTTC. It encodes CASSLTTDYEQYF.

Concerning this clone: Other DNA sequences in the same sample also yield this CDR3. CDR3 bases: TGTGCCAGCAGCTTACATCTTGAAGAGACCCAGTACTTC. This codes for CASSLHLEETQYF. This chain connects TRBV11-2 to TRBJ2-5; D is unclear. Germline CDR1 and CDR2: SGHAT and FQNNGV. This CDR3 is 13 amino acids long. V gave up 2 bases and J gave up 3 bases, with 7 bases separating them.